The next 19 T cell receptor beta chains were all read from a single sample in a study of blood T cell repertoires in COVID-19. Sequencing was performed with immunoSEQ multiplex PCR; in TCRdb, only in-frame clones are kept and a portion is missing. The profile covers roughly 180,000 clones, with about four fifths appearing a single time and 8% to 8.5% taken by the ten largest. The sequenced sample consisted of peripheral blood. The receptor source for this set is a woman aged 55 to 70 with COVID-19, enrolled during active disease.

V usage is TRBV18 and J usage is TRBJ1-4; D may be TRBD1 (5 bases). Deletions cut 3 bases from V and 10 bases from J, with 12 bases between. CDR1 KGHSH and CDR2 LQKENI come from the germline V gene. The CDR3 consists of 13 residues. The CDR3 DNA is TGTGCCAGCTCACCTCAAGGGCAGGGAAAACTGTTTTTT. Residues: CASSPQGQGKLFF.

By frequency in the sample, this clone is medium-sized. The V call is TRBV27, the J call TRBJ1-2; possible D gene TRBD1, 6 bases. Germline CDR1 and CDR2: MNHEY and SMNVEV (reference sequence). Trimming took off 2 bases at V and 8 bases at J, with 18 bases between the two ends. CDR3 length: 15 residues. CDR3 amino acids: CASSLGGRGLSGYTF. The CDR3 nucleotides read TGTGCCAGCAGTTTAGGGGGCAGGGGTCTGTCGGGCTACACCTTC.

J is TRBJ2-3 and V is TRBV5-5; 8 nucleotides agree with TRBD2. V shed 0 bases, J shed 2 bases, and the junction held 2 bases outside the gene matches. There are 15 residues in the CDR3. Germline values: CDR1 SGHKS, CDR2 YYEKEE (reference sequence). CDR3 protein: CASSLGLALTDTQYF. CDR3 nucleotide sequence: TGTGCCAGCAGCTTGGGACTAGCGCTCACAGATACGCAGTATTTT.

The chain couples TRBV7-9 to TRBJ1-1, with D tentatively TRBD1 (5 bases). The CDR3 runs 15 residues. V lost 6 bases to trimming and J lost 0 bases, with 14 bases between them. Germline V gene lookup returns CDR1 SEHNR and CDR2 FQNEAQ (reference sequence). Here the CDR3 reads CASRENQGLNTEAFF. The CDR3 region has the DNA TGTGCCAGCAGGGAAAACCAGGGATTGAACACTGAAGCTTTCTTT.

V and J are TRBV7-2 and TRBJ2-7; 11 bases map to TRBD2. This CDR3 has 15 amino acids. The germline gives CDR1 SGHTA, CDR2 FQGNSA. Trimming at V came to 5 bases and at J to 3 bases, leaving 6 bases not matched to a gene. The CDR3 is CASSPRLAGRYEQYF. CDR3 coding DNA: TGTGCCAGCAGCCCTAGACTAGCGGGACGCTACGAGCAGTACTTC.

The rearrangement joins TRBV25-1 to TRBJ2-2; D uncertain. The CDR3 length is 14 residues. Germline CDR1 MGHDK, CDR2 SYGVNS. Trimming stripped 3 bases from V and 6 bases from J, with 11 bases between. The CDR3 loop reads CASSESPVSGELFF. The CDR3 nucleotides are TGTGCCAGCAGTGAGTCCCCGGTGTCCGGGGAGCTGTTTTTT.

The chain couples TRBV29-1 to TRBJ2-3; maybe TRBD2 (5 bases). This CDR3 is built from 14 residues. Germline CDR1 SQVTM, CDR2 ANQGSEA. The germline V and J ends were trimmed by 4 bases and 0 bases, with 11 bases remaining between them. CDR3 amino acids: CSVVEVPSTDTQYF. DNA for the CDR3: TGCAGCGTTGTGGAGGTCCCTAGCACAGATACGCAGTATTTT.

The table lists this clone with a count of one. The genes are TRBV25-1 and TRBJ1-1, with TRBD1 identical over 7 bases. This CDR3 has 12 residues. The J segment lost 7 bases and the V segment lost 5 bases, leaving 4 bases of the junction unmatched. The germline V gene encodes CDR1 MGHDK and CDR2 SYGVNS. The CDR3 nucleotides read TGTGCCAGCAGTACCCGACAGGGTGAAGCTTTCTTT. Its protein product is CASSTRQGEAFF.

This clone was observed a few times. V and J are TRBV19 and TRBJ1-5; no reliable D call. The CDR3 runs 13 residues. V lost 5 bases to trimming and J lost 7 bases, with 12 bases between them. The germline gives CDR1 LNHDA, CDR2 SQIVND (reference sequence). The CDR3 nucleotides read TGTGCCAGTAGTGCCGGGATCGGCCAGCCCCAGCATTTT. It codes for CASSAGIGQPQHF.

This chain uses TRBV5-4 with TRBJ2-7; perhaps TRBD2 as D (6 bases). The germline gives CDR1 SGHNT, CDR2 YYREEE (reference sequence). Trimming pared 0 bases from V and 4 bases from J, leaving 8 bases between. CDR3 length: 13 amino acids. In DNA, the CDR3 is TGTGCCAGCAGCTTGGAAGGACTATACGAGCAGTACGTC. Its translation is CASSLEGLYEQYV.

This chain links TRBV19 with TRBJ1-2; 8 bases align to TRBD1. Germline trimming cut 9 bases from V and 11 bases from J; bases unmatched to any gene: 11. From germline, CDR1 is LNHDA and CDR2 SQIVND (reference sequence). The CDR3 consists of 12 residues. The CDR3 region has the DNA TGTGCCAGCTGGAGGACAGGGTCAGCGTACACCTTC. This codes for CASWRTGSAYTF.

This chain uses TRBV7-9 with TRBJ1-1; D not certain. Trimming pared 3 bases from V and 1 base from J, leaving 9 bases between. CDR1 and CDR2 from the germline V gene are SEHNR and FQNEAQ (reference sequence). CDR3 length: 14 amino acids. CDR3 nucleotide sequence: TGTGCCAGCAGCTTCCCAACAGAGAACACTGAAGCTTTCTTT. This gives the protein CASSFPTENTEAFF.

The chain employs TRBV5-5 and TRBJ1-4; 8 bases align to TRBD1. Germline CDR1 is SGHKS and CDR2 is YYEKEE (reference sequence). Germline trimming cut 5 bases from V and 3 bases from J; bases unmatched to any gene: 6. The CDR3 has 15 residues. CDR3 sequence reads: CASRRTGRANEKLFF. The CDR3 DNA reads TGTGCCAGCAGAAGGACAGGGCGGGCTAATGAAAAACTGTTTTTT.

The chain carries TRBV19 and TRBJ2-1, with D possibly TRBD2 on 5 matching bases. The V and J ends lost 5 bases and 10 bases respectively, with 15 bases between them. This CDR3 is built from 13 residues. Germline V lookup: CDR1 LNHDA, CDR2 SQIVND (reference sequence). CDR3 DNA: TGTGCCAGTAGTCCAAACCTCGGAGGCGAGCAGTTCTTC. Translated: CASSPNLGGEQFF.

The chain combines TRBV11-2 with TRBJ2-7; 7 bases are shared with TRBD1. V gave up 5 bases and J gave up 5 bases; unmatched junction bases: 3. From germline, CDR1 is SGHAT and CDR2 FQNNGV. This CDR3 spans 12 amino acids. CDR3 residues: CASSRTGDEQYV. The CDR3 nucleotides are TGTGCCAGCAGCCGAACAGGGGACGAGCAGTACGTC.

The chain is built from TRBV5-1 and TRBJ2-2; unclear D gene. The ends were cut back, 1 base at V and 7 bases at J, with 8 bases in the middle. Germline assignment: CDR1 SGHRS and CDR2 YFSETQ. The CDR3 loop spans 13 amino acids. The CDR3 loop is CASSLTEIGELFF. Here the CDR3 DNA reads TGCGCCAGCAGCTTGACCGAGATCGGGGAGCTGTTTTTT.

To note about this clone: Other nucleotide sequences in the sample specify the same CDR3. V is TRBV5-1 and J is TRBJ2-3, with 13 bases lining up with TRBD2. The germline gives CDR1 SGHRS, CDR2 YFSETQ. V gave up 0 bases and J gave up 3 bases; unmatched junction bases: 1. The CDR3 is 16 amino acids. CDR3 nucleotides: TGCGCCAGCAGCTTGGTACTAGCGGGGGGGACAGATACGCAGTATTTT. This encodes CASSLVLAGGTDTQYF.

The rearrangement joins TRBV18 to TRBJ2-7, with TRBD1 matching 12 bases. Germline V gene data show CDR1 as KGHSH and CDR2 as LQKENI. Trimming cost V 4 bases and J 4 bases; bases outside gene matches: 5. CDR3 length: 15 residues. The CDR3 is CASSRGQGARYEQYV. The CDR3 bases are TGTGCCAGCTCACGGGGACAGGGGGCGAGGTACGAGCAGTACGTC.

The V call is TRBV7-3, the J call TRBJ2-5, with TRBD2 matching 8 bases. The CDR3 has 15 amino acids. The V and J ends lost 1 base and 2 bases, in that order; junction bases with no gene match: 3. Germline values: CDR1 SGHTA, CDR2 FQGTGA. The CDR3 spells CASSLNGGAQETQYF. CDR3 bases: TGTGCCAGCAGCTTAAACGGGGGGGCGCAAGAGACCCAGTACTTC.